This T cell receptor (beta chain) was captured in a study of radiotherapy plus CTLA-4 blockade in lung cancer. Sequencing used immunoSEQ multiplex PCR; TCRdb keeps in-frame clones, though not all of them. The sample lists tens of thousands of clones, 75% to 90% occurring once. Only a few counts were recorded for this clone. Germline V lookup: CDR1 MRHNA, CDR2 SNTAGT. This CDR3 comprises 16 residues. Trimming took off 5 bases at V and 8 bases at J, with 21 bases between the two ends. Sample: peripheral blood, taken from a patient treated with radiotherapy plus ipilimumab. This receptor was taken from a human donor with non-small cell lung cancer who had a partial response to radiotherapy plus ipilimumab. The rearrangement links TRBV6-4 to TRBJ1-4; D remains ambiguous. As DNA, the CDR3 is TGTGCCAGCAGTCCATTCAGCGGGGTTGGAGCGGAAAAACTGTTTTTT. Its translation is CASSPFSGVGAEKLFF.